The 14 T cell receptor beta chains given below trace back to one sample, sequenced in a study of T-cell memory formation after mild COVID-19. Using its own MiXCR run on the 5' RACE reads, TCRdb lists one record per CDR3 protein. The sample records approximately 110,000 distinct CDR3 sequences, about a fifth being singletons. Sequencing was done on a sample of PBMCs or a T cell subset sorted from them (not recorded which). All receptors come from a man younger than 35 who had mild COVID-19 (a few samples of this study predate the infection). Cell type and time point are not known.

J is TRBJ2-7 and V is TRBV20-1; D unclear. The CDR3 runs to 14 residues. V gave up 1 base and J gave up 4 bases, with 14 bases separating them. The germline V gene has CDR1 DFQATT and CDR2 SNEGSKA (reference sequence). DNA for the CDR3: TGCAGTGCTAGAGCCCTGGGAACGGGTTACGAGCAGTACTTC. Encoded protein: CSARALGTGYEQYF.

This clonotype has a handful of counts. This rearrangement joins TRBV12-3 or TRBV12-4 to TRBJ2-1; 12 bases line up with TRBD2. J was trimmed by 5 bases and V by 7 bases; bases with no gene match: 3. This CDR3 comprises 14 residues. The CDR3 reads CASTLAGGNNEQFF. The CDR3 nucleotides are TGTGCCAGCACCCTAGCGGGGGGGAACAATGAGCAGTTCTTC.

This clonotype was observed a few times. The chain links TRBV2 to TRBJ2-7, with D maybe TRBD1 (5 bases). Trimming cost V 0 bases and J 4 bases, with 13 bases left between them. The CDR3 extends over 15 amino acids. In germline, CDR1 is SNHLY, CDR2 FYNNEI. CDR3 in amino acids: CASSEALQEFYEQYV. CDR3 nucleotide sequence: TGTGCCAGCAGTGAAGCGTTACAGGAGTTTTACGAGCAGTACGTC.

The chain uses TRBV6-6 and TRBJ2-2, with D unclear. The CDR3 spans 13 residues. Germline V CDR1 and CDR2: MNHNY, SVGAGI (reference sequence). V was shortened by 2 bases and J by 5 bases, with 6 bases between the two germline ends. The chain's CDR3 is CASSYVITGELFF. The DNA of the CDR3 is TGTGCCAGCAGTTACGTGATTACCGGGGAGCTGTTTTTT.

The chain carries TRBV2 and TRBJ1-1; perhaps TRBD1 as D (5 bases). Between the trimmed V and J ends, which lost 3 bases and 0 bases, there was a span of 8 bases. This CDR3 is 14 amino acids long. Germline V gene lookup returns CDR1 SNHLY and CDR2 FYNNEI. The CDR3 sequence: CASSETVMNTEAFF. CDR3 in DNA: TGTGCCAGCAGTGAGACAGTCATGAACACTGAAGCTTTCTTT. Combining the CDR3 with reference TRBV2 and TRBJ1-1 gives the whole variable domain EPEVTQTPSHQVTQMGQEVILRCVPISNHLYFYWYRQILGQKVEFLVSFYNNEISEKSEIFDDQFSVERPDGSNFTLKIRSTKLEDSAMYFCASSETVMNTEAFFGQGTRLTVV.

This clonotype was detected a few times. The chain joins TRBV4-3 to TRBJ2-1; D gene uncertain. Germline V CDR1 and CDR2: LGHNA, YSLEER. The CDR3 has 14 residues. Trimming shortened V by 0 bases and J by 6 bases, and 9 bases separated the two germline ends. Here the CDR3 reads CASSQDELGNEQFF. The DNA for the CDR3 is TGCGCCAGCAGCCAAGACGAATTGGGCAATGAGCAGTTCTTC.

This clonotype was seen more than once but under ten times. The V and J genes are TRBV9 and TRBJ2-2, with TRBD1 matching 9 bases. This CDR3 region has 16 residues. Germline V gene sequence: CDR1 SGDLS, CDR2 YYNGEE. V lost 2 bases and J lost 5; bases outside the gene matches: 7. The CDR3 here is CASSVSRDRETGELFF. The CDR3 coding sequence is TGTGCCAGCAGCGTTTCCCGGGACAGGGAAACCGGGGAGCTGTTTTTT.

This clonotype was seen a handful of times. V gene TRBV5-1 combines with J gene TRBJ2-5; 9 positions agree with TRBD1. This CDR3 comprises 15 residues. Losses at the gene ends were 2 bases for V and 5 bases for J; bases not matched to a gene: 7. Looked up from germline, CDR1 is SGHRS and CDR2 is YFSETQ. The CDR3 bases are TGCGCCAGCAGCTTCCGGACAGGGGCAGGGGAGACCCAGTACTTC. It translates to CASSFRTGAGETQYF.

V and J are TRBV20-1 and TRBJ1-2; 10 bases match TRBD1. This CDR3 region has 14 residues. V was pared by 5 bases and J by 2 bases, with 5 bases of the junction left unmatched. Germline loops: CDR1 DFQATT, CDR2 SNEGSKA (reference sequence). CDR3 in DNA: TGCAGTGCTCTCCGGGGACAGGGGAACTATGGCTACACCTTC. Protein: CSALRGQGNYGYTF.

The gene calls are TRBV27 and TRBJ2-7; D gene ambiguous. The CDR3 extends over 14 amino acids. From germline, CDR1 is MNHEY and CDR2 SMNVEV (reference sequence). The V end was cut by 6 bases, the J end by 0 bases, with 12 bases between. CDR3 nucleotide sequence: TGTGCCAGCAGCCTGACCCCCGACTCCTACGAGCAGTACTTC. Translating it yields CASSLTPDSYEQYF.

In this sample, this clonotype turned up a few times. J is TRBJ1-2 and V is TRBV29-1, with TRBD1 identical over 8 bases. Germline V gene data show CDR1 as SQVTM and CDR2 as ANQGSEA. Unmatched junction bases numbered 7, after V lost 6 bases and J lost 4 bases. The CDR3 spans 13 residues. CDR3 loop: CSVPDRGSYGYTF. CDR3 DNA: TGCAGCGTCCCAGACAGGGGATCCTATGGCTACACCTTC.

Here the CDR3 DNA reads TGTGCCAGCAGAGACGATCCGGGACAGGCTCTCGACGAGCAGTACTTC. This gives the protein CASRDDPGQALDEQYF. The chain combines TRBV6-2 or TRBV6-3 with TRBJ2-7; TRBD1 agrees at 8 bases. In germline, CDR1 is MNHEY, CDR2 SVGEGT. J lost 5 bases, V lost 6 bases, and 15 bases had no gene match. CDR3 size: 16 residues.

CDR3 nucleotide sequence: TGTGCCAGCAAGAGGACAGGGGCCTCCTACGAGCAGTACTTC. This codes for CASKRTGASYEQYF. The V call is TRBV6-6, the J call TRBJ2-7; 9 bases map to TRBD1. Looked up from germline, CDR1 is MNHNY and CDR2 is SVGAGI (reference sequence). With V trimmed by 7 bases and J by 0 bases, 4 bases remained unmatched. The CDR3 consists of 14 residues.

The V gene is TRBV5-1, the J gene TRBJ1-1, with D possibly TRBD1 on 5 matching bases. With 4 bases removed from V and 3 bases from J, the gap between germline ends came to 13 bases. Per germline, CDR1 SGHRS and CDR2 YFSETQ. This CDR3 comprises 14 residues. DNA for the CDR3: TGCGCCAGCAGCGCTAACAGGTATGACACTGAAGCTTTCTTT. This gives the protein CASSANRYDTEAFF.